The 8 T cell receptor beta chains presented below share a single source sample, sequenced in a study of shared clonotypes between healthy human individuals. Terminally differentiated effector memory CD45RA+ cells were excluded by CCR7 positive selection of CD45RO-negative cells. Libraries were prepared by immunoSEQ multiplex PCR; TCRdb keeps only in-frame clonotypes and omits some of them. This sample has around 2.1 million clones, with about 92% found just once. The specimen sequenced was naive CD8+ T cells from PBMCs. All receptors come from a young man in good health. Some clones in this sample may be carry-over from other donors' samples.

V gene TRBV19 combines with J gene TRBJ2-5; D is possibly TRBD1 or TRBD2 (6 bases each). Per the germline V gene, CDR1 is LNHDA and CDR2 is SQIVND (reference sequence). The V and J ends lost 9 bases and 2 bases respectively, with 16 bases between them. This CDR3 has 14 amino acids. CDR3 protein: CASARDTNQETQYF. In DNA, the CDR3 is TGTGCCAGCGCGCGGGACACAAATCAAGAGACCCAGTACTTC.

About this clone: Other DNA sequences in the sample encode the same CDR3. The V and J genes are TRBV7-9 and TRBJ2-1; D is perhaps TRBD2 (6 bases). Germline V gives CDR1 SEHNR, CDR2 FQNEAQ (reference sequence). This CDR3 is 11 amino acids long. Deletions cut 6 bases from V and 10 bases from J, with 10 bases between. CDR3 sequence: CASSPGLEQFF. The CDR3 DNA reads as TGTGCCAGCAGTCCGGGACTGGAGCAGTTCTTC.

This chain connects TRBV6-6 to TRBJ2-7; 13 bases map to TRBD2. Trimming cost V 4 bases and J 8 bases; bases outside gene matches: 11. The CDR3 totals 16 residues. Germline V gene sequence: CDR1 MNHNY, CDR2 SVGAGI (reference sequence). CDR3 residues: CASSSAAGLAGEQQYF. CDR3 nucleotide sequence: TGTGCCAGCAGTTCAGCCGCCGGACTAGCGGGAGAGCAGCAGTACTTC.

This clone appeared a single time. The chain uses TRBV28 and TRBJ1-2; 8 bases are a match to TRBD1. Per germline, CDR1 MDHEN and CDR2 SYDVKM. The CDR3 is 14 residues long. The ends lost 6 bases at V and 2 bases at J; junction bases unmatched: 5. The CDR3 coding sequence is TGTGCCAGCAGATCCACAGGGGGGAACTATGGCTACACCTTC. Its translation: CASRSTGGNYGYTF.

Comment on this clone: Additional DNA sequences in this sample encode the identical CDR3. The V gene is TRBV9, the J gene TRBJ2-3; D is uncertain. Germline CDR1 SGDLS, CDR2 YYNGEE. CDR3 length: 11 amino acids. Trimming left V 3 bases short and J 5 bases short, with 4 bases between. In DNA, the CDR3 is TGTGCCAGCAGCGGGGGAGATACGCAGTATTTT. This translates into CASSGGDTQYF. Drawing the rest from reference TRBV9 and TRBJ2-3, the complete variable domain is DSGVTQTPKHLITATGQRVTLRCSPRSGDLSVYWYQQSLDQGLQFLIQYYNGEERAKGNILERFSAQQFPDLHSELNLSSLELGDSALYFCASSGGDTQYFGPGTRLTVL.

On this clone itself: At the DNA level, this CDR3 is encoded by other sequences in the same sample as well. J is TRBJ2-7 and V is TRBV4-1; TRBD2 aligns across 9 bases. Germline CDR1 reads MGHRA; CDR2 reads YSYEKL. This CDR3 contains 16 residues. V was pared by 1 base and J by 3 bases, with 7 bases of the junction left unmatched. CDR3 DNA: TGCGCCAGCAGCCAAGGACCGGGACTAGCCGGCTACGAGCAGTACTTC. Translating it yields CASSQGPGLAGYEQYF.

This clone was picked up one time. The chain employs TRBV28 and TRBJ2-5, with 8 bases aligning to TRBD2. Germline V CDR1 and CDR2: MDHEN, SYDVKM. Losses at the gene ends were 7 bases for V and 5 bases for J; bases not matched to a gene: 15. The CDR3 runs 16 residues. The CDR3 sequence: CASTQGREGLGETQYF. CDR3 DNA: TGTGCCAGCACCCAAGGCCGGGAGGGCCTGGGGGAGACCCAGTACTTC.

The gene calls are TRBV10-3 and TRBJ1-5, with 9 bases aligning to TRBD1. The CDR3 extends over 15 amino acids. The J segment lost 7 bases and the V segment lost 0 bases, leaving 4 bases of the junction unmatched. In germline, CDR1 is ENHRY, CDR2 SYGVKD. CDR3: CAISESGTGRQPQHF. Written as DNA, the CDR3 is TGTGCCATCAGTGAGTCCGGGACAGGGAGACAGCCCCAGCATTTT.